The source of this T cell receptor (beta chain) is a study of molecular identifiers for immune sequencing clone quantification. At the level of the study: Replicates involved a five-way split of RNA from about 20,000 or 100,000 naive CD8 cells, with sequencing of four. General observations from the study: The sizes of highly expanded clones could be underestimated when identical TCR molecules share a barcode.

Preparation of the bulk TCR libraries relied on previously described methods and listed TCR primers. TCRdb redid the calling of the PCR reads with MiXCR, one entry per CDR3 protein. Among tens of thousands of distinct CDR3 sequences, around 20% were seen once, and the ten largest hold 0.7% to 0.95%. Naive CD8 T cells were sorted, and the gate applied was CD8+CD4-CCR7+CD45RA+. With regard to this clonotype: Antigen unknown. This may arise from a read error, as a much more abundant clone is one base away.

Germline assignment: CDR1 MNHEY and CDR2 SVGAGI. V lost 5 bases and J lost 3, with 17 bases in between. The CDR3 contains 15 residues. Sequencing was done on a sample of naive CD8+ T cells from blood, with Jurkat cell RNA spiked in. Subset specified: FACS-sorted CD8+CD4-CCR7+CD45RA+ naive T cells. The J gene is TRBJ2-7, the V gene TRBV6-5, with a weak D call TRBD2 (5 bases). This receptor was obtained from a human donor in good health. Some libraries in this study had Jurkat cell RNA spiked in. The CDR3 here is CASSEWRTSDYEQYF. As DNA, the CDR3 is TGTGCCAGCAGTGAGTGGAGGACTTCCGACTACGAGCAGTACTTC.